The 30 T cell receptor beta chains below all came from one sample that was sequenced in a study of CD8+ T cells in alopecia areata. Treatment indicated: oral pan-JAK inhibitor, 5-10 mg twice daily. In each case, RNA was isolated and then reverse transcribed into cDNA as the sequencing template. This table comes from immunoSEQ multiplex PCR, and its TCRdb copy is limited to in-frame clones, with some not included. Counted here are 150,000 to 200,000 clones, less than 65% occurring once; the ten biggest clones make up 0.85% to 1.3%. The source material was CD4+ T cells sorted from blood, sampled at week 24, from a patient treated with tofacitinib. The origin of the receptors is a human donor with alopecia areata.

This clone was detected a few times. The V gene is TRBV19, the J gene TRBJ2-7, with 9 bases that match TRBD1. This CDR3 is 15 amino acids long. With V trimmed by 4 bases and J by 3 bases, 7 bases remained unmatched. CDR1 and CDR2 (germline): LNHDA, SQIVND (reference sequence). The CDR3 spells CASSRNRDRDYEQYF. CDR3 coding DNA: TGTGCCAGTAGTAGAAACCGGGACAGGGACTACGAGCAGTACTTC.

This clone was detected a few times. The J gene is TRBJ2-3, the V gene TRBV7-3; 8 bases fit TRBD1. Germline V gene sequence: CDR1 SGHTA, CDR2 FQGTGA. The CDR3 is 15 amino acids. Germline trimming cut 5 bases from V and 6 bases from J; bases unmatched to any gene: 10. The CDR3: CASSPDRGPVDTQYF. DNA for the CDR3: TGTGCCAGCAGCCCCGACAGGGGCCCTGTTGATACGCAGTATTTT.

The chain combines TRBV29-1 with TRBJ1-2; D perhaps matches TRBD1 (6 bases). CDR1 is SQVTM and CDR2 is ANQGSEA in the germline V gene. Trimming took 0 bases from V and 9 from J, leaving 11 bases between them. CDR3 length: 12 amino acids. CDR3 protein: CSVEEGAVRYTF. The CDR3 bases are TGCAGCGTTGAAGAGGGGGCAGTTCGCTACACCTTC.

With respect to this clone: Other DNA sequences in the sample encode the same CDR3. The rearrangement joins TRBV5-6 to TRBJ2-3; the D is unclear. The ends were cut back, 1 base at V and 2 bases at J, with 11 bases in the middle. There are 15 residues in the CDR3. The germline V gene has CDR1 SGHDT and CDR2 YYEEEE. The CDR3 spells CASSLRIFDTDTQYF. The CDR3 coding sequence is TGTGCCAGCAGCTTGAGGATCTTCGACACAGATACGCAGTATTTT.

The V and J genes are TRBV2 and TRBJ2-7, with D unresolved. CDR1 SNHLY and CDR2 FYNNEI come from the germline V gene. This CDR3 contains 12 residues. The V gene lost 5 bases and the J gene lost 3 bases, with 8 bases spanning the gap. CDR3 sequence (DNA): TGTGCCAGCAGTTCAGAAGACTACGAGCAGTACTTC. Its translation: CASSSEDYEQYF.

The chain recombines TRBV30 with TRBJ1-6, with 7 bases lining up with TRBD1. CDR1 is GTSNPN, CDR2 SVGIG, per germline (reference sequence). The CDR3 consists of 13 residues. Trimming removed 4 bases from V and 5 bases from J; junction bases left unmatched: 2. The CDR3 DNA follows: TGTGCCTGGACAGGGGGTAATAATTCACCCCTCCACTTT. It codes for CAWTGGNNSPLHF.

This clone appeared once. This chain connects TRBV19 to TRBJ2-3, with D unresolved. The CDR3 extends over 13 amino acids. Trimming cost V 7 bases and J 2 bases, with 10 bases left between them. Germline CDR1 is LNHDA and CDR2 is SQIVND (reference sequence). The CDR3 region has the DNA TGTGCCAGTACTAAAGAGTACACAGATACGCAGTATTTT. Translated, it gives CASTKEYTDTQYF.

The gene calls are TRBV2 and TRBJ1-2; 8 bases map to TRBD1. This CDR3 is 13 amino acids long. The germline gives CDR1 SNHLY, CDR2 FYNNEI. The ends lost 6 bases at V and 3 bases at J; junction bases unmatched: 3. This CDR3 is CASRGQGDYGYTF. CDR3 nucleotides: TGTGCCAGCAGAGGACAGGGCGACTATGGCTACACCTTC.

The V call is TRBV27, the J call TRBJ2-1; TRBD2 aligns across 9 bases. The germline V gene encodes CDR1 MNHEY and CDR2 SMNVEV (reference sequence). J lost 5 bases, V lost 4 bases, and 18 bases had no gene match. There are 19 residues in the CDR3. Written as DNA, the CDR3 is TGTGCCAGCAGTTCCCCCAGAGGTAGCGGGGGACCTAGCGACAATGAGCAGTTCTTC. Translated: CASSSPRGSGGPSDNEQFF.

J is TRBJ1-5 and V is TRBV19; 9 nucleotides agree with TRBD1. V lost 6 bases to trimming and J lost 6 bases; unmatched junction nucleotides: 3. Per the germline V gene, CDR1 is LNHDA and CDR2 is SQIVND (reference sequence). This CDR3 contains 13 residues. The CDR3 reads CASRTGGGQPQHF. The DNA of the CDR3 is TGTGCCAGTAGGACAGGGGGTGGTCAGCCCCAGCATTTT.

The rearrangement joins TRBV7-6 to TRBJ2-7, with 9 bases aligning to TRBD1. The CDR3 has 14 amino acids. CDR1 is SGHVS and CDR2 is FNYEAQ in the germline V gene. The V segment lost 5 bases and the J segment 6 bases; nucleotides outside the gene matches: 8. The CDR3 spells CASSPGTGHVEQYF. The CDR3 bases are TGTGCCAGCAGCCCCGGGACAGGGCATGTCGAGCAGTACTTC.

The V call is TRBV10-3, the J call TRBJ2-3; 12 bases map to TRBD2. V shed 5 bases and J 0 bases; nucleotides not matched to a gene: 9. There are 18 residues in the CDR3. Germline V gene data show CDR1 as ENHRY and CDR2 as SYGVKD. The CDR3 is CAISTSGGIKTSTDTQYF. Here the CDR3 DNA reads TGTGCCATCAGTACTAGCGGGGGGATTAAGACTAGCACAGATACGCAGTATTTT.

This clone was observed once. The rearrangement links TRBV6-5 to TRBJ1-2; D might be TRBD1 (5 bases). The V end lost 6 bases, the J end lost 0 bases, and 8 bases lay between the germline ends. Germline values: CDR1 MNHEY, CDR2 SVGAGI. The CDR3 extends over 13 amino acids. The CDR3 DNA reads TGTGCCAGCAGGCAGGGCACTAACTATGGCTACACCTTC. As protein: CASRQGTNYGYTF.

The rearrangement links TRBV29-1 to TRBJ2-2; D may be TRBD2 (5 bases). Germline lookup yields CDR1 SQVTM and CDR2 ANQGSEA. V dropped 4 bases and J dropped 2 bases, with 8 bases sitting between them. This CDR3 has 13 amino acids. The CDR3 spells CSVGADNTGELFF. The CDR3 DNA follows: TGCAGCGTTGGAGCGGACAACACCGGGGAGCTGTTTTTT.

The rearrangement links TRBV9 to TRBJ1-1; maybe TRBD1 (5 bases). V was shortened by 0 bases and J by 2 bases, with 11 bases between the two germline ends. The CDR3 has 15 residues. Germline V gene sequence: CDR1 SGDLS, CDR2 YYNGEE. The CDR3 bases are TGTGCCAGCAGCGTAGGGGCAGGGAGAAACACTGAAGCTTTCTTT. As protein: CASSVGAGRNTEAFF.

The chain joins TRBV11-2 to TRBJ1-6; tentatively, D is TRBD1 (6 bases). The CDR3 runs to 15 residues. The V end lost 6 bases, the J end lost 9 bases, and 18 bases lay between the germline ends. The germline V gene has CDR1 SGHAT and CDR2 FQNNGV. The CDR3 DNA is TGTGCCAGCAGTAACTCACAGGGAGTCGGTTCACCCCTCCACTTT. Protein: CASSNSQGVGSPLHF. The full variable domain, completed using reference TRBV11-2 and TRBJ1-6, is EAGVAQSPRYKIIEKRQSVAFWCNPISGHATLYWYQQILGQGPKLLIQFQNNGVVDDSQLPKDRFSAERLKGVDSTLKIQPAKLEDSAVYLCASSNSQGVGSPLHFGNGTRLTVT.

In this sample, this clone turned up a few times. The gene calls are TRBV19 and TRBJ1-2, with D possibly TRBD1 on 6 matching bases. The CDR3 has 17 amino acids. Germline V gene data show CDR1 as LNHDA and CDR2 as SQIVND (reference sequence). V was shortened by 4 bases and J by 6 bases, with 24 bases between the two germline ends. CDR3 DNA: TGTGCCAGTAGTACGGGCCAGGGCAGGACAGTAACAAATGGCTACACCTTC. Amino acid sequence: CASSTGQGRTVTNGYTF.

This clone was counted ten times or more. This chain joins TRBV10-2 and TRBJ2-3, with D tentatively TRBD1 (6 bases). This CDR3 spans 14 amino acids. Deletions cut 2 bases from V and 10 bases from J, with 16 bases between. The germline V gene has CDR1 WSHSY and CDR2 SAAADI. CDR3 loop: CASSEQTSQGPQYF. CDR3 DNA: TGCGCCAGCAGTGAGCAGACATCACAGGGACCGCAGTATTTT.

The V call is TRBV29-1, the J call TRBJ2-7, with 7 bases that match TRBD1. Germline V lookup: CDR1 SQVTM, CDR2 ANQGSEA. This CDR3 region has 12 residues. V lost 5 bases, J lost 7 bases, and 8 bases stayed unmatched. The CDR3 spells CSVRQGVREQYF. The CDR3 DNA follows: TGCAGCGTTCGGCAGGGGGTGAGGGAGCAGTACTTC.

The chain joins TRBV6-6 to TRBJ2-2; tentatively, D is TRBD2 (5 bases). The V end was cut by 0 bases, the J end by 2 bases, with 7 bases between. CDR1 is MNHNY, CDR2 SVGAGI, per germline (reference sequence). This CDR3 comprises 15 residues. For the CDR3, the DNA is TGTGCCAGCAGTTACTCGACTATTAACACCGGGGAGCTGTTTTTT. It is translated as CASSYSTINTGELFF.

This clone was seen only a few times. The chain has TRBV5-1 and TRBJ2-7; D is uncertain. This CDR3 spans 13 amino acids. CDR1 is SGHRS, CDR2 YFSETQ, per germline. With 2 bases removed from V and 1 base from J, the gap between germline ends came to 7 bases. The CDR3 spells CASSLGSSYEQYF. The CDR3 DNA reads TGCGCCAGCAGCTTAGGGTCATCCTACGAGCAGTACTTC. The entire variable domain, with the rest obtained from reference TRBV5-1 and TRBJ2-7, is as follows: KAGVTQTPRYLIKTRGQQVTLSCSPISGHRSVSWYQQTPGQGLQFLFEYFSETQRNKGNFPGRFSGRQFSNSRSEMNVSTLELGDSALYLCASSLGSSYEQYFGPGTRLTVT.

The rearrangement joins TRBV7-8 to TRBJ1-5; D is perhaps TRBD1 (5 bases). This CDR3 spans 16 amino acids. Trimming left V 5 bases short and J 0 bases short, with 14 bases between. CDR1 is SGHVS, CDR2 FQNEAQ, per germline. CDR3 sequence: CASSGGTSNSNQPQHF. In DNA, the CDR3 is TGTGCCAGCAGCGGGGGGACGTCGAATAGCAATCAGCCCCAGCATTTT.

This chain joins TRBV30 and TRBJ1-2; TRBD1 aligns across 7 bases. CDR3 length equals 14 residues. V trimming: 3 bases; J trimming: 4 bases; junction bases outside the gene matches: 8. Germline CDR1 reads GTSNPN; CDR2 reads SVGIG (reference sequence). The CDR3 DNA follows: TGTGCCTGGAGCCTAGGGGGCGCGGGCTATGGCTACACCTTC. Its translation is CAWSLGGAGYGYTF.

The chain couples TRBV5-1 to TRBJ1-1; 7 nucleotides match TRBD1. The CDR3 consists of 18 residues. CDR1 and CDR2 (germline): SGHRS, YFSETQ. V trimming: 4 bases; J trimming: 0 bases; junction bases outside the gene matches: 15. The CDR3 sequence is CASSIYPTDRVVNTEAFF. The CDR3 DNA reads TGCGCCAGCAGCATATACCCGACAGACAGGGTTGTGAACACTGAAGCTTTCTTT. Supplemented by reference TRBV5-1 and TRBJ1-1, the full variable domain reads KAGVTQTPRYLIKTRGQQVTLSCSPISGHRSVSWYQQTPGQGLQFLFEYFSETQRNKGNFPGRFSGRQFSNSRSEMNVSTLELGDSALYLCASSIYPTDRVVNTEAFFGQGTRLTVV.

V and J are TRBV29-1 and TRBJ1-4; the match to TRBD1 covers 7 bases. This CDR3 has 15 residues. In germline, CDR1 is SQVTM, CDR2 ANQGSEA. V was clipped by 6 bases and J by 0 bases; unmatched bases: 7. CDR3 nucleotides: TGCAGCGTCCAACAGGGGATTGCAACTAATGAAAAACTGTTTTTT. This sequence encodes CSVQQGIATNEKLFF.

CDR3 sequence: CASSFGQVTTGELFF. CDR3 nucleotide sequence: TGCGCCAGCAGCTTTGGGCAGGTTACCACCGGGGAGCTGTTTTTT. This sequence joins TRBV5-1 and TRBJ2-2; D ambiguous. The CDR3 is 15 amino acids. Germline values: CDR1 SGHRS, CDR2 YFSETQ. V was clipped by 2 bases and J by 4 bases, with 12 bases between them.

V usage is TRBV10-2 and J usage is TRBJ2-3; TRBD1 or TRBD2 may be the D gene (6 bases each). V lost 3 bases to trimming and J lost 10 bases, with 8 bases between them. Germline V gene sequence: CDR1 WSHSY, CDR2 SAAADI. The CDR3 has 11 amino acids. The CDR3 DNA is TGCGCCAGCAGTGACGGGGGCCCGCAGTATTTT. The encoded protein is CASSDGGPQYF.

This clone was counted many times. The chain joins TRBV12-5 to TRBJ2-5; 8 nucleotides align to TRBD1. The CDR3 contains 14 residues. Germline V gene data show CDR1 as LGHNT and CDR2 as FRNRAP. V gave up 6 bases and J gave up 4 bases; unmatched junction bases: 7. The CDR3 sequence is CASGPGGGLETQYF. CDR3 bases: TGTGCTAGTGGCCCAGGGGGCGGTTTAGAGACCCAGTACTTC.

The genes are TRBV5-6 and TRBJ1-6; the D gene is possibly TRBD1 (5 bases). Trimming shortened V by 1 base and J by 10 bases, and 12 bases separated the two germline ends. Germline CDR1 SGHDT, CDR2 YYEEEE. The CDR3 has 14 amino acids. CDR3 in DNA: TGTGCCAGCAGCTTGCAAGGGGAAGAGTCACCCCTCCACTTT. As protein: CASSLQGEESPLHF.

The chain has TRBV30 and TRBJ1-2; D is unresolved. V lost 3 bases, J lost 5 bases, and 10 bases lay in between. The germline CDR1 and CDR2 sequences are GTSNPN and SVGIG (reference sequence). The length of the CDR3 is 12 residues. CDR3 nucleotide sequence: TGTGCCTGGAGCGTGGGGTTATATGGCTACACCTTC. Protein: CAWSVGLYGYTF. Supplemented by reference TRBV30 and TRBJ1-2, the full variable domain reads SQTIHQWPATLVQPVGSPLSLECTVEGTSNPNLYWYRQAAGRGLQLLFYSVGIGQISSEVPQNLSASRPQDRQFILSSKKLLLSDSGFYLCAWSVGLYGYTFGSGTRLTVV.